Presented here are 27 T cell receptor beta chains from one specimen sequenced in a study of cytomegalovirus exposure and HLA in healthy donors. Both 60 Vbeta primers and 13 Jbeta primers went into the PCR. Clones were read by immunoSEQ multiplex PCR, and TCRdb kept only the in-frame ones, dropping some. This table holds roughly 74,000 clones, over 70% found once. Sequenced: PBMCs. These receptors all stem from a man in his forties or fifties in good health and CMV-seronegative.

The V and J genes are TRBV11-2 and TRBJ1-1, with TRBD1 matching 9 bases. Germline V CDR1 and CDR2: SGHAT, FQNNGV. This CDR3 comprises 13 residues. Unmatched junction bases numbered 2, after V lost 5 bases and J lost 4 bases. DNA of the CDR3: TGTGCCAGCAGCCTGGACAGGGGCACTGAAGCTTTCTTT. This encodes CASSLDRGTEAFF.

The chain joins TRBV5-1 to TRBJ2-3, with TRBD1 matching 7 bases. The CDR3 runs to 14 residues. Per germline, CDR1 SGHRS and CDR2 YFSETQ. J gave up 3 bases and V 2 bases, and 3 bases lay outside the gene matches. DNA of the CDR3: TGCGCCAGCAGCTTAGGACAGGAGACAGATACGCAGTATTTT. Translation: CASSLGQETDTQYF.

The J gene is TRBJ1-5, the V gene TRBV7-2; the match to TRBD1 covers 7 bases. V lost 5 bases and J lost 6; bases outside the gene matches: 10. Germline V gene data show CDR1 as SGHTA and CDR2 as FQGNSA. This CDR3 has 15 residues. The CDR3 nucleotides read TGTGCCAGCAGCCTCAGACAGGGAAGCGGTCAGCCCCAGCATTTT. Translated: CASSLRQGSGQPQHF.

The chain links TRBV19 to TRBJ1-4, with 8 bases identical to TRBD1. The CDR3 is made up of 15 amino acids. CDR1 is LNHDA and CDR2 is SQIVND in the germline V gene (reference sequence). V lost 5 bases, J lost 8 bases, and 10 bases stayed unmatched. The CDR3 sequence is CASSARGPGGEKLFF. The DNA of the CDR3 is TGTGCCAGTAGTGCCAGGGGGCCTGGGGGAGAAAAACTGTTTTTT.

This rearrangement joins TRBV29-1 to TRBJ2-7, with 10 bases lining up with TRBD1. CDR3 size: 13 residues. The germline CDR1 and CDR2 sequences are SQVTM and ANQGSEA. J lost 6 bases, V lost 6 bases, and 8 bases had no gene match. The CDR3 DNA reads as TGCAGCGTCGACCGACAGGGGGCGGGCGAGCAGTACTTC. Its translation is CSVDRQGAGEQYF.

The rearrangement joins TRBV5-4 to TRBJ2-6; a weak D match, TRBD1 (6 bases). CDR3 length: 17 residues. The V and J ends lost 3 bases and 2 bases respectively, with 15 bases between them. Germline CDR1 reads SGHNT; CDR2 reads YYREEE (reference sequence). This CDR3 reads CASSSDSRGAGANVLTF. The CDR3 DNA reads TGTGCCAGCAGCTCGGACAGTAGAGGTGCTGGGGCCAACGTCCTGACTTTC.

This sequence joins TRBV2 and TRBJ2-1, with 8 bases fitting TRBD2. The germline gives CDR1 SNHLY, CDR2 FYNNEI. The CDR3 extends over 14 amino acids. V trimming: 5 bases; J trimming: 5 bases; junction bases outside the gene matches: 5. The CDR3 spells CASSRLAIDNEQFF. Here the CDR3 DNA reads TGTGCCAGCAGTCGACTAGCGATCGACAATGAGCAGTTCTTC. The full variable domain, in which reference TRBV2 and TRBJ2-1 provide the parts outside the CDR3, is EPEVTQTPSHQVTQMGQEVILRCVPISNHLYFYWYRQILGQKVEFLVSFYNNEISEKSEIFDDQFSVERPDGSNFTLKIRSTKLEDSAMYFCASSRLAIDNEQFFGPGTRLTVL.

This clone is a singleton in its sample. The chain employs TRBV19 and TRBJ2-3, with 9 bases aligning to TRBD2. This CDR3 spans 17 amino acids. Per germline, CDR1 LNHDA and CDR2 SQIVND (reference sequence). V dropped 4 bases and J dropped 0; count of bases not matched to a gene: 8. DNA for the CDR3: TGTGCCAGTAGTACCCTTAGACTAGCGGATAGCACAGATACGCAGTATTTT. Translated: CASSTLRLADSTDTQYF.

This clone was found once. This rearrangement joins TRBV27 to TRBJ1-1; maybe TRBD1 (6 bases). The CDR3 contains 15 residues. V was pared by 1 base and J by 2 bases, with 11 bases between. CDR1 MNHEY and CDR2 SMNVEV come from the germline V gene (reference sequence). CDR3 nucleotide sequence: TGTGCCAGCAGTTTATTCCCACAGGGAAACACTGAAGCTTTCTTT. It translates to CASSLFPQGNTEAFF.

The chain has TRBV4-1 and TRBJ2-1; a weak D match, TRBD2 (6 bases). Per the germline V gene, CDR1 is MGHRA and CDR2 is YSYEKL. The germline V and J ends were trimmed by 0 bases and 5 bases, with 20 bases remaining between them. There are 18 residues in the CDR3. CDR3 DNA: TGCGCCAGCAGCCAAGATGACGAGGGGACGGCGGGACACAATGAGCAGTTCTTC. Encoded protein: CASSQDDEGTAGHNEQFF.

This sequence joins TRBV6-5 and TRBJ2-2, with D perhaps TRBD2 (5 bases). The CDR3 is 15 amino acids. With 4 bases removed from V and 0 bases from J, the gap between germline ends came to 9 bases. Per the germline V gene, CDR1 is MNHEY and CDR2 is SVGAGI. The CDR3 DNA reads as TGTGCCAGCAGTTCACAGACTACGAACACCGGGGAGCTGTTTTTT. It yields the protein CASSSQTTNTGELFF.

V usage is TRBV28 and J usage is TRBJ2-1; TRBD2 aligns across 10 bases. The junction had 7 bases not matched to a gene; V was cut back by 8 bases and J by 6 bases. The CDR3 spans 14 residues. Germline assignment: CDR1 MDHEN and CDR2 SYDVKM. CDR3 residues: CASGGTSGVNEQFF. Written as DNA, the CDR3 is TGTGCCAGCGGAGGAACTAGCGGGGTCAATGAGCAGTTCTTC.

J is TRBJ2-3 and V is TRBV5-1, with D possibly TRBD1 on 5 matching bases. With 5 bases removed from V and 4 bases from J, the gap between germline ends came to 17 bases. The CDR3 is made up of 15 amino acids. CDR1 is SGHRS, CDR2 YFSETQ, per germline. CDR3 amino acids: CASRRFRDRADTQYF. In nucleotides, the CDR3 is TGCGCCAGCAGGAGGTTCAGGGATCGCGCAGATACGCAGTATTTT.

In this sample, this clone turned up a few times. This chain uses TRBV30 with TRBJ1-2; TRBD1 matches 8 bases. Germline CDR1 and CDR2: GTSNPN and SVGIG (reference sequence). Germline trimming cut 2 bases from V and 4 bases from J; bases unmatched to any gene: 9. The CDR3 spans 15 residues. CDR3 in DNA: TGTGCCTGGAGTCACCGGGACAGGAGTCCCTATGGCTACACCTTC. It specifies CAWSHRDRSPYGYTF. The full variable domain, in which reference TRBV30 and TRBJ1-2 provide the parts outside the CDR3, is SQTIHQWPATLVQPVGSPLSLECTVEGTSNPNLYWYRQAAGRGLQLLFYSVGIGQISSEVPQNLSASRPQDRQFILSSKKLLLSDSGFYLCAWSHRDRSPYGYTFGSGTRLTVV.

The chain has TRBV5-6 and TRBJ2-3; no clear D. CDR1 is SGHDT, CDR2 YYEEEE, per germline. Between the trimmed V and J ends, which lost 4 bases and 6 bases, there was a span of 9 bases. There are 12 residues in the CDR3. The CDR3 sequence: CASSQLSDTQYF. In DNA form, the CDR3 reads TGTGCCAGCAGCCAACTCTCCGATACGCAGTATTTT.

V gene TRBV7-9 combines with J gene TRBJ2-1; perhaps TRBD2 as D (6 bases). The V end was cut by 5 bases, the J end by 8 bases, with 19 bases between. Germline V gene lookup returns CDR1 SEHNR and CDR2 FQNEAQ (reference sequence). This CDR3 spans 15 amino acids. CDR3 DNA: TGTGCCAGCAGCCCGGGACTTAACCTGGTCGATGAGCAGTTCTTC. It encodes CASSPGLNLVDEQFF.

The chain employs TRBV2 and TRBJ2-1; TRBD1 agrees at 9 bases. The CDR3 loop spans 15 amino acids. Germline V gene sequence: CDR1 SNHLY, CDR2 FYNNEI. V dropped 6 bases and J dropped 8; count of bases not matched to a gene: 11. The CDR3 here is CASSPGTGTGDEQFF. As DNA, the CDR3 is TGTGCCAGCAGCCCCGGGACAGGGACAGGCGATGAGCAGTTCTTC.

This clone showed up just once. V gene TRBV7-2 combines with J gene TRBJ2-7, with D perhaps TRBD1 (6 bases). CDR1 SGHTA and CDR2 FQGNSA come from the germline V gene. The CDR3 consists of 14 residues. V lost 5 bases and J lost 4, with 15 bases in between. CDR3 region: CASSRWDTIYEQYF. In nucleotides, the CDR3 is TGTGCCAGCAGCCGTTGGGACACCATATACGAGCAGTACTTC.

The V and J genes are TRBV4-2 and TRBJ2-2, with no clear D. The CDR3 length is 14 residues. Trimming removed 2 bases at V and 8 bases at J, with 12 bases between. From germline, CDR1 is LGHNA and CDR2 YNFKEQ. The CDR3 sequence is CASSQSGPAGELFF. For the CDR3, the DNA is TGTGCCAGCAGCCAATCAGGCCCTGCGGGGGAGCTGTTTTTT.

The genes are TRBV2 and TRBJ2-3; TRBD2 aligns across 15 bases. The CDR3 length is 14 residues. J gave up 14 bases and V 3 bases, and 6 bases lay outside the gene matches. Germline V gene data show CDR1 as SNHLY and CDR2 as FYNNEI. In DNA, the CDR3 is TGTGCCAGCAGTGAGGATGGGACTAGCGGGAGGCGGTATTTT. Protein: CASSEDGTSGRRYF. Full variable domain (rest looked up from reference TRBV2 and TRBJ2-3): EPEVTQTPSHQVTQMGQEVILRCVPISNHLYFYWYRQILGQKVEFLVSFYNNEISEKSEIFDDQFSVERPDGSNFTLKIRSTKLEDSAMYFCASSEDGTSGRRYFGPGTRLTVL.

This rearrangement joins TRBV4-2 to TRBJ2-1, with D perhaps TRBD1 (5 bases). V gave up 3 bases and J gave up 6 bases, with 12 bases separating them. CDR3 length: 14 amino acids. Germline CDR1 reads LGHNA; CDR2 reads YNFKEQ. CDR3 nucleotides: TGTGCCAGCAGCCAGACAGCTGAAGGCAATGAGCAGTTCTTC. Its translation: CASSQTAEGNEQFF.

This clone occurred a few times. The CDR3 nucleotides read TGCGCCAGCAGCTTGGGGGGGACTAGCGGGGCAGATACGCAGTATTTT. It codes for CASSLGGTSGADTQYF. The chain combines TRBV5-1 with TRBJ2-3; 13 nucleotides agree with TRBD2. The CDR3 totals 16 residues. CDR1 is SGHRS, CDR2 YFSETQ, per germline. V dropped 0 bases and J dropped 4; count of bases not matched to a gene: 2.

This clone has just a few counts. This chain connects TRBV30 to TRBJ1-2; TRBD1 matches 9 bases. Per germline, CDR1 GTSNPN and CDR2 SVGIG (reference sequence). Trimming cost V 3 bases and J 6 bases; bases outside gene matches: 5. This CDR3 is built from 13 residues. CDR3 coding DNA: TGTGCCTGGAGGCTACAGGGGGCGGATGGCTACACCTTC. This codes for CAWRLQGADGYTF. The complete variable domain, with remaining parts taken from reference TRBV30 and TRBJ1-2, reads SQTIHQWPATLVQPVGSPLSLECTVEGTSNPNLYWYRQAAGRGLQLLFYSVGIGQISSEVPQNLSASRPQDRQFILSSKKLLLSDSGFYLCAWRLQGADGYTFGSGTRLTVV.

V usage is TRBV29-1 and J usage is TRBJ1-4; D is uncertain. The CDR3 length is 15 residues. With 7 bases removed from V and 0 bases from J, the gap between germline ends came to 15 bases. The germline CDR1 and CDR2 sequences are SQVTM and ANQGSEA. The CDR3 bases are TGCAGCGCCCACAACCCCGATTCAACTAATGAAAAACTGTTTTTT. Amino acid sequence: CSAHNPDSTNEKLFF.

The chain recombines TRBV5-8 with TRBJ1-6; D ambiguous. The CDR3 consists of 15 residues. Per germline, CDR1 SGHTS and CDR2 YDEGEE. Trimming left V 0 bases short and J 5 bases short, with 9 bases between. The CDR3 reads CASSLGGANNSPLHF. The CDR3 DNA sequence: TGTGCCAGCAGCTTGGGGGGAGCTAATAATTCACCCCTCCACTTT.

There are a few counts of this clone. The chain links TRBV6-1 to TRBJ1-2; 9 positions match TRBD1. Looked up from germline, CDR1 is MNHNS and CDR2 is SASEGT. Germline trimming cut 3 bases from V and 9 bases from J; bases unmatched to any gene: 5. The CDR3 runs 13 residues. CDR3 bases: TGTGCCAGCAGTGAGTCCGGGACAGGGCGCTACACCTTC. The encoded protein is CASSESGTGRYTF.

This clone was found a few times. CDR3 bases: TGCGCCAGCAGCCAAGGCCCGGGACAGGGAACTCAAGAGACCCAGTACTTC. It specifies CASSQGPGQGTQETQYF. The chain links TRBV4-1 to TRBJ2-5; 9 bases match TRBD1. CDR1 and CDR2 (germline): MGHRA, YSYEKL. J gave up 2 bases and V 1 base, and 8 bases lay outside the gene matches. CDR3 length: 17 amino acids.